This TCR beta chain was recovered during a study of cytomegalovirus exposure and HLA in healthy donors. With regard to this clone: Its antigen is as yet unknown.

The CDR3 is 15 residues long. The J segment lost 6 bases and the V segment lost 0 bases, leaving 5 bases of the junction unmatched. Germline V gene sequence: CDR1 LGHNA, CDR2 YSLEER. The PCR contained 60 Vbeta and 13 Jbeta primers. The repertoire was sequenced with immunoSEQ multiplex PCR; TCRdb's copy has only in-frame clones and lacks some. The data contain fewer than 200,000 clones, around 80% of them singletons. Findings and caveats of the study: With later analysis, a missense DCLRE1C variant became linked to TCR beta V- and J-gene trimming.

Material for sequencing was PBMCs. The TCR sequence derives from a woman aged 25 to 45 in good health and CMV-seronegative. The V call is TRBV4-3, the J call TRBJ2-1; 7 nucleotides agree with TRBD1. CDR3 in DNA: TGCGCCAGCAGCCAAGATCAAGGGGGCGGCAATGAGCAGTTCTTC. Translating gives CASSQDQGGGNEQFF.